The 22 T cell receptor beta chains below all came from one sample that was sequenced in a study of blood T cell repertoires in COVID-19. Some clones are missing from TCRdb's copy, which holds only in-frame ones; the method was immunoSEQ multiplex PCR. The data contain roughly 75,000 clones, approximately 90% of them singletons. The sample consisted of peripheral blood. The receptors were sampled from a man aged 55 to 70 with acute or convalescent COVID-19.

The CDR3 region is CASSLGPDRGQGPQHF. DNA of the CDR3: TGCGCCAGCAGCTTGGGCCCCGACAGGGGGCAAGGGCCCCAGCATTTT. The chain uses TRBV5-1 and TRBJ1-5; the match to TRBD1 covers 10 bases. Germline V gene lookup returns CDR1 SGHRS and CDR2 YFSETQ. V lost 0 bases to trimming and J lost 9 bases; unmatched junction nucleotides: 9. CDR3 length equals 16 residues.

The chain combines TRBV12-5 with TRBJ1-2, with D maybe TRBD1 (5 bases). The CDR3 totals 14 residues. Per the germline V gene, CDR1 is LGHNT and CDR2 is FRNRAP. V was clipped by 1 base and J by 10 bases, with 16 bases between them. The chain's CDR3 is CASGLGTTELFYTF. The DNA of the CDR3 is TGTGCTAGTGGTTTGGGGACAACTGAACTTTTCTACACCTTC.

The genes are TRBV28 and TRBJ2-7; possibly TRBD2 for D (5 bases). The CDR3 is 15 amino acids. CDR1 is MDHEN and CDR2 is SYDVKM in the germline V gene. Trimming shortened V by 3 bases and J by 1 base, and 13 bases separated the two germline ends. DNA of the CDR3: TGTGCCAGCAGTTTCCCCCAGGACTGGTCCTACGAGCAGTACTTC. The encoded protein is CASSFPQDWSYEQYF.

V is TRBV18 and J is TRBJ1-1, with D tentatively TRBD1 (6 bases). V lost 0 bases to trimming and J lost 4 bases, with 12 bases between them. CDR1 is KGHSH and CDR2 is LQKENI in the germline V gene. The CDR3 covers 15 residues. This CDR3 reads CASSPPAGVRTEAFF. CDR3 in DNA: TGTGCCAGCTCACCACCGGCAGGGGTTCGCACTGAAGCTTTCTTT.

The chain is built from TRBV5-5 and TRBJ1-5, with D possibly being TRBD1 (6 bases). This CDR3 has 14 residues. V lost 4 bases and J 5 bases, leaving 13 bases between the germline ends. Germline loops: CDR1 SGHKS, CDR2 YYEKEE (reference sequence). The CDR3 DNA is TGTGCCAGCAGCCATCAGGGGATTGATCAGCCCCAGCATTTT. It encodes CASSHQGIDQPQHF. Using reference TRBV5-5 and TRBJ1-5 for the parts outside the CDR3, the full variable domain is DAGVTQSPTHLIKTRGQQVTLRCSPISGHKSVSWYQQVLGQGPQFIFQYYEKEERGRGNFPDRFSARQFPNYSSELNVNALLLGDSALYLCASSHQGIDQPQHFGDGTRLSIL.

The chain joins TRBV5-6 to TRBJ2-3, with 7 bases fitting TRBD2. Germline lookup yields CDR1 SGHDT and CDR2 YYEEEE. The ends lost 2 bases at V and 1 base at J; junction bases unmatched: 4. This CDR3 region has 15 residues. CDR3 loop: CASSFGGLRTDTQYF. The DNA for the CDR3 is TGTGCCAGCAGCTTCGGGGGACTACGCACAGATACGCAGTATTTT.

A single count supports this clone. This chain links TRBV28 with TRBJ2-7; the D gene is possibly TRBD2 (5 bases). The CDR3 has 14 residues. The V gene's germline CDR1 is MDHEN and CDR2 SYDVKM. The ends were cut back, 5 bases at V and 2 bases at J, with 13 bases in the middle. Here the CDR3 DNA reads TGTGCCAGCAGTACCGGCGGAGGAGCCTACGAGCAGTACTTC. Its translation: CASSTGGGAYEQYF.

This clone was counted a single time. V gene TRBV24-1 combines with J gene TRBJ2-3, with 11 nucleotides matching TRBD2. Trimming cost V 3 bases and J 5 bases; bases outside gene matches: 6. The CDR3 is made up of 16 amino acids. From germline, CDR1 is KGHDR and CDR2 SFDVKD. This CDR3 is CATSDPLAGVLDTQYF. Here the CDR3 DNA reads TGTGCCACCAGTGATCCACTAGCGGGGGTGTTAGATACGCAGTATTTT.

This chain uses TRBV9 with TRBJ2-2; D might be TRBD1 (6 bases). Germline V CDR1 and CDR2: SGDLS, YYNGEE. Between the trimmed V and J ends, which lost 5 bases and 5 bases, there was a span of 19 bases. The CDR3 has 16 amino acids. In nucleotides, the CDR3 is TGTGCCAGCAGGAAGGGGGAGAAGGGTTGGACCGGGGAGCTGTTTTTT. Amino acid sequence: CASRKGEKGWTGELFF.

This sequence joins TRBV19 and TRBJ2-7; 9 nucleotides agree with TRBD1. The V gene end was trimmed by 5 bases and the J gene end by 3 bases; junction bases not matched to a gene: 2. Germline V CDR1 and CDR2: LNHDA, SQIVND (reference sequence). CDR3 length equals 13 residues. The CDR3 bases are TGTGCCAGTAGTCGGGACAGGGACTACGAGCAGTACTTC. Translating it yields CASSRDRDYEQYF.

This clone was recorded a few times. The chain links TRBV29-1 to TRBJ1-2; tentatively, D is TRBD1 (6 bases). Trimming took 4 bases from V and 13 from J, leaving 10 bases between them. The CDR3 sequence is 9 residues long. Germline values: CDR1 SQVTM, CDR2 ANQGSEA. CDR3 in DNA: TGCAGCGTTGCAGGGGATACCACCTTC. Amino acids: CSVAGDTTF.

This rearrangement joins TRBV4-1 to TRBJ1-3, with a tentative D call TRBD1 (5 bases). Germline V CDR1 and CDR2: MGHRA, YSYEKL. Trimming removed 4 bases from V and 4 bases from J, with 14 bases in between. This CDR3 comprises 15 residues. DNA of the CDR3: TGCGCCAGCAGCCCCGGAGGGGTATCGGGAAACACCATATATTTT. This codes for CASSPGGVSGNTIYF.

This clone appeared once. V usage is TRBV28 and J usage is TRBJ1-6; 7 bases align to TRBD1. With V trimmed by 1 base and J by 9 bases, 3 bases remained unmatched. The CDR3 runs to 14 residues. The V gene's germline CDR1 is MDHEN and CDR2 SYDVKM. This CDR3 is CASSLFRGPSPLHF. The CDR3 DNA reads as TGTGCCAGCAGTTTATTTAGGGGGCCTTCACCCCTCCACTTT. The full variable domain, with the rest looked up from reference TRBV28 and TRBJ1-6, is DVKVTQSSRYLVKRTGEKVFLECVQDMDHENMFWYRQDPGLGLRLIYFSYDVKMKEKGDIPEGYSVSREKKERFSLILESASTNQTSMYLCASSLFRGPSPLHFGNGTRLTVT.

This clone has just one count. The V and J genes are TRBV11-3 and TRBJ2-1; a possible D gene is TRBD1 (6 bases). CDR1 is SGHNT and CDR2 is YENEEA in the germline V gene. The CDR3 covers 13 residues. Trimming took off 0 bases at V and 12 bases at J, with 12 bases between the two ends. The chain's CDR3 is CASSLDFLGAQFF. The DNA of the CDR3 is TGTGCCAGCAGCTTAGACTTCCTGGGGGCGCAGTTCTTC.

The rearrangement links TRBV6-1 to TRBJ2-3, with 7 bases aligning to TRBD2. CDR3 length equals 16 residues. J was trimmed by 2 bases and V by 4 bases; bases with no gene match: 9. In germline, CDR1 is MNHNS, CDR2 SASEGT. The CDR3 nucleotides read TGTGCCAGCAGTGGAAATGTCCTAGCGGTCACAGATACGCAGTATTTT. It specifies CASSGNVLAVTDTQYF.

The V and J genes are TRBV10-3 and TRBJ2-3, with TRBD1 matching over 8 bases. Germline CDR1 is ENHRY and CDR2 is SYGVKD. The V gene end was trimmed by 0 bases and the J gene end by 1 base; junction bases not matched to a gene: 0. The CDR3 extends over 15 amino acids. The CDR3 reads CAISESGQGTDTQYF. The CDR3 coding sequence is TGTGCCATCAGTGAGTCGGGACAGGGCACAGATACGCAGTATTTT.

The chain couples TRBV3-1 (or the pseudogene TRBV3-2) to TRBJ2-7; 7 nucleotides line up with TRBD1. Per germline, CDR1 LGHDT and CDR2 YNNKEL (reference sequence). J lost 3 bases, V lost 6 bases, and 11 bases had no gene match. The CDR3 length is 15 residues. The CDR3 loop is CASSPNNRGNYEQYF. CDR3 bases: TGTGCCAGCAGTCCCAATAACAGGGGAAACTACGAGCAGTACTTC.

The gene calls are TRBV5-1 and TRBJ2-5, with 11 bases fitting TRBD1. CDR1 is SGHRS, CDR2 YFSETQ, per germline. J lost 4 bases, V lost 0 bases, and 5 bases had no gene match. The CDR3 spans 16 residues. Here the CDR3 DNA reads TGCGCCAGCAGCTTGGAGGGACAGGGGGGTAGAGAGACCCAGTACTTC. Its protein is CASSLEGQGGRETQYF.

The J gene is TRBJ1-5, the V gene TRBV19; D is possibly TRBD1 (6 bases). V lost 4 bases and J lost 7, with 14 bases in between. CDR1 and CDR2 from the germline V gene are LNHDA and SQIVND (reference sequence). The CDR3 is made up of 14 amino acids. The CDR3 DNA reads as TGTGCCAGTAGTACGGCAGGGGCACGGCAGCCCCAGCATTTT. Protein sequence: CASSTAGARQPQHF.

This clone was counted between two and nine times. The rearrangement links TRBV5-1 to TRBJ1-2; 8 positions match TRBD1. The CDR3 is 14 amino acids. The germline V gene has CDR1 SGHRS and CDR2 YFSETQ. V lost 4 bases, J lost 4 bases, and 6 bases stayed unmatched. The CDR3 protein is CASSEDRGPYGYTF. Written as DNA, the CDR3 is TGCGCCAGCAGCGAAGACAGGGGCCCCTATGGCTACACCTTC.

CDR3 sequence: CASSLDRGSSYNEQFF. The CDR3 DNA sequence: TGTGCCAGCAGTTTAGACAGGGGGAGCTCCTACAATGAGCAGTTCTTC. The chain employs TRBV6-6 and TRBJ2-1; 9 bases map to TRBD1. The J segment lost 0 bases and the V segment lost 4 bases, leaving 4 bases of the junction unmatched. CDR1 and CDR2 (germline): MNHNY, SVGAGI (reference sequence). The CDR3 has 16 residues.

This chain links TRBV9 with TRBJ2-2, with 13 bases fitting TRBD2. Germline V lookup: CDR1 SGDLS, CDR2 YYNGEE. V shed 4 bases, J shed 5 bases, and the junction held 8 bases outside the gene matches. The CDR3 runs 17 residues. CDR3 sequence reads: CASSLRLAGGGTGELFF. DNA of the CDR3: TGTGCCAGCAGCCTAAGACTAGCGGGAGGTGGTACCGGGGAGCTGTTTTTT.